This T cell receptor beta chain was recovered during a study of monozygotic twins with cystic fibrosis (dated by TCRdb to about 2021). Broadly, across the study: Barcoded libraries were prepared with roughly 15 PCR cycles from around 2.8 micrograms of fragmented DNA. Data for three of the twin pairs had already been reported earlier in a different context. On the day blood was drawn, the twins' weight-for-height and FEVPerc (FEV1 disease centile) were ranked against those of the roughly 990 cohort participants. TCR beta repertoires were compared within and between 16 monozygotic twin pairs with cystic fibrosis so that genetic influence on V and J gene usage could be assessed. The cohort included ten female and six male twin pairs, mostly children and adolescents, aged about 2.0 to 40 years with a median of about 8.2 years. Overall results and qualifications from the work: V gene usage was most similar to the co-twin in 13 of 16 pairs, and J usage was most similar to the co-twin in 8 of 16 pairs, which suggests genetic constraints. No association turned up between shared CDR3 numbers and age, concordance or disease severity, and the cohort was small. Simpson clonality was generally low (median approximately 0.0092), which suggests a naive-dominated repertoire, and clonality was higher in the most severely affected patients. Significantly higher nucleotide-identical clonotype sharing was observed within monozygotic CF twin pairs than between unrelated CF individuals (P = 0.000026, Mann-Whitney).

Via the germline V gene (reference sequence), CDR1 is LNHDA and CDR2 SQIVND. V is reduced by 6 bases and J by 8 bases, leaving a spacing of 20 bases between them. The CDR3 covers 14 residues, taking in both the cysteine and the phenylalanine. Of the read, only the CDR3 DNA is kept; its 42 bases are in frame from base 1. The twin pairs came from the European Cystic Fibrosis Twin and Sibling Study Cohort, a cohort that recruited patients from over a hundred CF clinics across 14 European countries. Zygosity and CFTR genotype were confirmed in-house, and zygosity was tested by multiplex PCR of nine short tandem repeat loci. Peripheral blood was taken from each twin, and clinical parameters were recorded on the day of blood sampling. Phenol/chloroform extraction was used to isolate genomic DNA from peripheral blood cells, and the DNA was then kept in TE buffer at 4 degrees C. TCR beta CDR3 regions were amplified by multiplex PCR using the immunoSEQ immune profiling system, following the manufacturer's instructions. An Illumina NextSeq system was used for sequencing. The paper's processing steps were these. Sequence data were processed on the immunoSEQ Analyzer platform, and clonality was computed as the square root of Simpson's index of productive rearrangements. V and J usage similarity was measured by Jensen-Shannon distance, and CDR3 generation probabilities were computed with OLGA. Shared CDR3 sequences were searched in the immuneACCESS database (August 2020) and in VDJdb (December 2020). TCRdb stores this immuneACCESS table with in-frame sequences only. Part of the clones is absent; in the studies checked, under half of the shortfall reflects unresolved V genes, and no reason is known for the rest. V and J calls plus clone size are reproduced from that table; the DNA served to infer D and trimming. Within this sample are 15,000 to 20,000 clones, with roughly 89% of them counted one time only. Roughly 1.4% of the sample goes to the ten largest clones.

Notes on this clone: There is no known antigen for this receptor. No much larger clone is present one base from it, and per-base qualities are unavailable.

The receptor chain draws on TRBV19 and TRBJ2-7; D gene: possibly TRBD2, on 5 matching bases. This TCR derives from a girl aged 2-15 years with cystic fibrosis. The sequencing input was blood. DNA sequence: TGTGCCAGTAGCCCAACCGGGATAGGTTCACAGCAGTACTTC. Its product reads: CASSPTGIGSQQYF. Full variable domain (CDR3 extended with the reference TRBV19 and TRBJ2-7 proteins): DGGITQSPKYLFRKEGQNVTLSCEQNLNHDAMYWYRQDPGQGLRLIYYSQIVNDFQKGDIAEGYSVSREKKESFPLTVTSAQKNPTAFYLCASSPTGIGSQQYFGPGTRLTVT.